What follows are 15 T cell receptor beta chains derived from one specimen sequenced in a study of T cell responses to AZD1222 COVID-19 vaccine. This table comes from immunoSEQ multiplex PCR, and its TCRdb copy is limited to in-frame clones, with some not included. This table has approximately 100,000 clones, just under 90% appearing once. Sequenced here: peripheral blood, sampled on day 0 of AZD1222 vaccination. The receptor source for this set is an adult in good health.

The gene calls are TRBV5-1 and TRBJ2-3; 11 nucleotides match TRBD2. The germline CDR1 and CDR2 sequences are SGHRS and YFSETQ. With V trimmed by 3 bases and J by 0 bases, 3 bases remained unmatched. The CDR3 runs 16 residues. The CDR3, as DNA: TGCGCCAGCAGCTGGCGACTAGCGGGAAGCACAGATACGCAGTATTTT. It yields the protein CASSWRLAGSTDTQYF. The full variable domain, in which reference TRBV5-1 and TRBJ2-3 provide the parts outside the CDR3, is KAGVTQTPRYLIKTRGQQVTLSCSPISGHRSVSWYQQTPGQGLQFLFEYFSETQRNKGNFPGRFSGRQFSNSRSEMNVSTLELGDSALYLCASSWRLAGSTDTQYFGPGTRLTVL.

This clone was recorded only once. The gene calls are TRBV28 and TRBJ2-1; no clear D gene. Germline V lookup: CDR1 MDHEN, CDR2 SYDVKM. V lost 5 bases and J 2 bases, leaving 4 bases between the germline ends. The CDR3 length is 12 residues. CDR3 bases: TGTGCCAGCAGTCTCACCTACAATGAGCAGTTCTTC. Protein product: CASSLTYNEQFF.

The V and J genes are TRBV5-4 and TRBJ2-1; 8 bases match TRBD1. The CDR3 is 16 amino acids. Germline CDR1 reads SGHNT; CDR2 reads YYREEE (reference sequence). With V trimmed by 2 bases and J by 2 bases, 6 bases remained unmatched. CDR3 sequence (DNA): TGTGCCAGCAGCTTCGCTGGACAGGGAGCCTACAATGAGCAGTTCTTC. Its protein product is CASSFAGQGAYNEQFF.

The chain employs TRBV5-8 and TRBJ1-3; 8 bases match TRBD1. With 2 bases clipped from V and 4 bases from J, the junction kept 5 bases outside the gene matches. The CDR3 runs to 15 residues. Germline CDR1 SGHTS, CDR2 YDEGEE. The CDR3, as DNA: TGTGCCAGCAGCTTCCAGGGGGCAAAGGGAAACACCATATATTTT. Its protein product is CASSFQGAKGNTIYF.

This clone has a handful of counts. The CDR3 is CASSLMGGQNTGELFF. DNA of the CDR3: TGCGCCAGCAGCTTAATGGGGGGACAGAACACCGGGGAGCTGTTTTTT. The chain employs TRBV5-1 and TRBJ2-2; perhaps D is TRBD1 or TRBD2 (6 bases each). Trimming pared 2 bases from V and 1 base from J, leaving 12 bases between. This CDR3 comprises 16 residues. Germline V gene lookup returns CDR1 SGHRS and CDR2 YFSETQ.

The chain employs TRBV11-2 and TRBJ1-6; perhaps TRBD1 as D (5 bases). V shed 4 bases and J shed 7 bases, with 8 bases lying between them. In germline, CDR1 is SGHAT, CDR2 FQNNGV. The CDR3 has 13 amino acids. Here the CDR3 reads CASSSWGNSPLHF. CDR3 bases: TGTGCCAGCAGCTCCTGGGGGAATTCACCCCTCCACTTT.

The rearrangement links TRBV28 to TRBJ2-7, with D possibly TRBD2 on 6 matching bases. Trimming took off 1 base at V and 0 bases at J, with 10 bases between the two ends. This CDR3 contains 15 residues. Germline V lookup: CDR1 MDHEN, CDR2 SYDVKM. The CDR3 is CASSLSATSSYEQYF. The CDR3 DNA sequence: TGTGCCAGCAGTTTATCCGCGACTAGCTCCTACGAGCAGTACTTC. Combining the CDR3 with reference TRBV28 and TRBJ2-7 gives the whole variable domain DVKVTQSSRYLVKRTGEKVFLECVQDMDHENMFWYRQDPGLGLRLIYFSYDVKMKEKGDIPEGYSVSREKKERFSLILESASTNQTSMYLCASSLSATSSYEQYFGPGTRLTVT.

J is TRBJ2-7 and V is TRBV7-9; 11 nucleotides line up with TRBD2. CDR1 and CDR2 (germline): SEHNR, FQNEAQ (reference sequence). CDR3 length: 17 amino acids. The ends lost 4 bases at V and 3 bases at J; junction bases unmatched: 11. The CDR3 reads CASSSTTGTSGYYEQYF. In nucleotides, the CDR3 is TGTGCCAGCAGCTCCACCACCGGGACTAGCGGATACTACGAGCAGTACTTC.

This rearrangement joins TRBV19 to TRBJ1-4; TRBD1 matches at 10 bases. Germline V gene lookup returns CDR1 LNHDA and CDR2 SQIVND (reference sequence). CDR3 size: 16 residues. Trimming took 6 bases from V and 7 from J; bases not matched to a gene: 11. The CDR3 nucleotides are TGTGCCAGTAGAGAGACAGGGGGCCGGCGGACTGAAAAACTGTTTTTT. Residues: CASRETGGRRTEKLFF.

The chain links TRBV6-5 to TRBJ2-7; the match to TRBD2 covers 7 bases. Looked up from germline, CDR1 is MNHEY and CDR2 is SVGAGI. CDR3 length: 15 residues. The V segment lost 2 bases and the J segment 2 bases; nucleotides outside the gene matches: 6. CDR3 region: CASSYPAAGPYEQYF. The CDR3 DNA reads as TGTGCCAGCAGTTACCCGGCAGCGGGGCCCTACGAGCAGTACTTC.

The genes are TRBV7-9 and TRBJ2-1; perhaps TRBD1 as D (5 bases). Germline-derived CDR1 and CDR2 are SEHNR and FQNEAQ (reference sequence). V was shortened by 5 bases and J by 8 bases, with 16 bases between the two germline ends. The CDR3 sequence is 14 residues long. The CDR3 bases are TGTGCCAGCAGCCCCGGCCGGACAACGGATGAGCAGTTCTTC. It codes for CASSPGRTTDEQFF. The whole variable domain, remainder taken from reference TRBV7-9 and TRBJ2-1, is DTGVSQNPRHKITKRGQNVTFRCDPISEHNRLYWYRQTLGQGPEFLTYFQNEAQLEKSRLLSDRFSAERPKGSFSTLEIQRTEQGDSAMYLCASSPGRTTDEQFFGPGTRLTVL.

The chain recombines TRBV24-1 with TRBJ1-2; D may be TRBD1 (6 bases). The CDR3 runs 14 residues. CDR1 is KGHDR and CDR2 is SFDVKD in the germline V gene. The V and J ends lost 4 bases and 3 bases respectively, with 11 bases between them. Written as DNA, the CDR3 is TGTGCCACCAGTGAGGCTGGACAGTACTATGGCTACACCTTC. The encoded protein is CATSEAGQYYGYTF.

The chain is built from TRBV18 and TRBJ2-7; 12 positions agree with TRBD1. Unmatched junction bases numbered 6, after V lost 4 bases and J lost 5 bases. The CDR3 totals 15 residues. Per the germline V gene, CDR1 is KGHSH and CDR2 is LQKENI. In DNA, the CDR3 is TGTGCCAGCTCACACGGGACAGGGGGCATCGACGAGCAGTACTTC. It is translated as CASSHGTGGIDEQYF.

The CDR3 region is CATRGDADTQYF. The DNA of the CDR3 is TGTGCCACGCGGGGGGATGCAGATACGCAGTATTTT. This sequence joins TRBV7-2 and TRBJ2-3, with 8 nucleotides matching TRBD2. Trimming cost V 10 bases and J 4 bases; bases outside gene matches: 4. Looked up from germline, CDR1 is SGHTA and CDR2 is FQGNSA. The CDR3 consists of 12 residues.

The chain has TRBV20-1 and TRBJ1-1; D unclear. Germline values: CDR1 DFQATT, CDR2 SNEGSKA (reference sequence). V lost 7 bases, J lost 1 base, and 7 bases lay in between. CDR3 length equals 11 residues. The CDR3 bases are TGCAGTGGTCAGGAGAACACTGAAGCTTTCTTT. The encoded protein is CSGQENTEAFF.